This T cell receptor beta chain was profiled in a study of cytomegalovirus exposure and HLA in healthy donors. The PCR ran on 60 Vbeta and 13 Jbeta primers. Here immunoSEQ multiplex PCR was the method, and the copy in TCRdb shows in-frame clones only, minus some. The sample consists of about 200,000 clones, around 79% of them appearing once. This clonotype was sampled from a male donor in good health and CMV-seropositive. Sequencing was carried out using PBMCs.

CDR3 protein: CASSPLAGDYNEQFF. DNA for the CDR3: TGTGCCAGCAGCCCCCTAGCGGGGGACTACAATGAGCAGTTCTTC. The J gene is TRBJ2-1, the V gene TRBV21-1; no check of the table's D call, TRBD2, against the DNA was made. TRBV21-1 is a documented pseudogene. There are 15 residues in the CDR3.